This TCR beta chain came from a study of shared clonotypes between healthy human individuals. The study's findings and limits: It was only blood that was sampled, and tissue repertoires likely differ. An anticipated effect of sequencing depth on clonotype sharing among donors was recognized.

Naive CD8 cells were CD45RO-negative, positively selected for CCR7, excluding terminally differentiated effector memory CD45RA+ cells. For this clone: Its target is unknown.

Germline V gene sequence: CDR1 SEHNR, CDR2 FQNEAQ (reference sequence). The trim removed 1 base at V and 9 bases at J, leaving 6 bases unmatched. The CDR3 consists of 16 residues. The authors distributed each subset's genomic DNA evenly over several immunoSEQ plates. Data came from immunoSEQ multiplex PCR; TCRdb stores just in-frame clones and leaves some out. Here the sample spans around 2.1 million clones, roughly 91% being singletons. The sequence derives from a man in his late teens or twenties in good health. Some clones in this sample may be carry-over from other donors' samples. What was sequenced was naive CD8+ T cells from PBMCs. The rearrangement joins TRBV7-9 to TRBJ2-1; 13 bases map to TRBD2. The CDR3 here is CASSLGTSGREAEQFF. The CDR3 nucleotides are TGTGCCAGCAGCTTAGGCACTAGCGGGAGGGAGGCTGAGCAGTTCTTC.